The 20 T cell receptor beta chains below all came from one sample that was sequenced in a study of brain T cells in children with intractable seizures. Sequencing used immunoSEQ multiplex PCR; TCRdb keeps in-frame clones, though not all of them. The sample has 110,000 or so clones; 90% to 95% are singletons. The sample was peripheral blood, taken at surgery. All receptors derive from a boy under two years old with hemimegalencephaly and intractable seizures.

In this sample, this clone turned up once. The V and J genes are TRBV5-4 and TRBJ2-1, with D unresolved. Germline CDR1 SGHNT, CDR2 YYREEE (reference sequence). CDR3 length: 12 amino acids. V lost 2 bases to trimming and J lost 0 bases, with 0 bases between them. The CDR3 DNA is TGTGCCAGCAGCTTCTCCTACAATGAGCAGTTCTTC. This encodes CASSFSYNEQFF.

The chain joins TRBV5-1 to TRBJ2-7; weak D call: TRBD1 (5 bases). V was trimmed by 4 bases and J by 6 bases, leaving 17 bases between them. In germline, CDR1 is SGHRS, CDR2 YFSETQ. The CDR3 extends over 14 amino acids. DNA of the CDR3: TGCGCCAGCAGCCCCGCGGCCTTGGGGCGCGAGCAGTACTTC. Protein product: CASSPAALGREQYF.

The rearrangement joins TRBV19 to TRBJ2-2; 7 positions agree with TRBD1. With V trimmed by 7 bases and J by 6 bases, 26 bases remained unmatched. Germline loops: CDR1 LNHDA, CDR2 SQIVND (reference sequence). The CDR3 consists of 20 residues. CDR3 nucleotides: TGTGCCAGTATTCATGTGTGGGACAGCAGACCCGAAGTTGGGTCCGGGGAGCTGTTTTTT. This translates into CASIHVWDSRPEVGSGELFF.

The V and J genes are TRBV4-2 and TRBJ1-3; D not certain. Per the germline V gene, CDR1 is LGHNA and CDR2 is YNFKEQ. V was cut by 3 bases and J by 0 bases, with 3 bases left in between. The CDR3 contains 13 residues. This CDR3 is CASSQGSGNTIYF. The CDR3, as DNA: TGTGCCAGCAGCCAGGGCTCTGGAAACACCATATATTTT.

The V and J genes are TRBV7-2 and TRBJ2-7, with D maybe TRBD1 (5 bases). Germline CDR1 is SGHTA and CDR2 is FQGNSA. The V gene lost 2 bases and the J gene lost 3 bases, with 8 bases spanning the gap. The CDR3 has 13 residues. In DNA form, the CDR3 reads TGTGCCAGCAGCTTAAAAAGGGGCTACGAGCAGTACTTC. Translation gives CASSLKRGYEQYF.

The J gene is TRBJ2-1, the V gene TRBV4-3; maybe TRBD2 (6 bases). Germline assignment: CDR1 LGHNA and CDR2 YSLEER. The CDR3 totals 15 residues. V shed 3 bases and J shed 0 bases, with 9 bases lying between them. The CDR3 protein is CASSQQTSSYNEQFF. The CDR3 nucleotides read TGCGCCAGCAGCCAGCAGACTAGCTCCTACAATGAGCAGTTCTTC.

In this sample, this clone turned up once. The V and J genes are TRBV4-1 and TRBJ1-2, with a weak D call TRBD1 (5 bases). The CDR3 sequence is 14 residues long. Per germline, CDR1 MGHRA and CDR2 YSYEKL. V dropped 0 bases and J dropped 4 bases, with 9 bases sitting between them. The CDR3 region has the DNA TGCGCCAGCAGCCAAGATCAGGGTTTCTATGGCTACACCTTC. It specifies CASSQDQGFYGYTF.

V and J are TRBV24-1 and TRBJ1-5, with D possibly matching TRBD1 (6 bases). The germline V gene has CDR1 KGHDR and CDR2 SFDVKD. With 3 bases removed from V and 6 bases from J, the gap between germline ends came to 11 bases. CDR3 length equals 14 residues. The CDR3 DNA sequence: TGTGCCACCAGTGATCCACAGGGAGGTCAGCCCCAGCATTTT. Its protein product is CATSDPQGGQPQHF.

This sequence joins TRBV7-2 and TRBJ2-1, with D unclear. Germline V lookup: CDR1 SGHTA, CDR2 FQGNSA. Trimming pared 4 bases from V and 4 bases from J, leaving 11 bases between. There are 14 residues in the CDR3. DNA for the CDR3: TGTGCCAGCAGCTCCACGGCCCATTACAATGAGCAGTTCTTC. This sequence encodes CASSSTAHYNEQFF.

In its sample, this clone was seen a few times. This chain joins TRBV6-4 and TRBJ1-2; maybe TRBD1 (5 bases). V lost 4 bases to trimming and J lost 7 bases, with 13 bases between them. From germline, CDR1 is MRHNA and CDR2 SNTAGT. The length of the CDR3 is 13 residues. The CDR3 DNA follows: TGTGCCAGCAGTGCGGGGCTCCTGAGTGGCTACACCTTC. Its protein product is CASSAGLLSGYTF.

V usage is TRBV10-3 and J usage is TRBJ2-7; 9 bases agree with TRBD1. J was trimmed by 4 bases and V by 6 bases; bases with no gene match: 7. The CDR3 has 14 amino acids. Germline loops: CDR1 ENHRY, CDR2 SYGVKD. DNA for the CDR3: TGTGCCATCAGCCGACAGGGGGAAGATTACGAGCAGTACTTC. Its protein product is CAISRQGEDYEQYF.

The chain recombines TRBV6-5 with TRBJ1-2; 8 nucleotides align to TRBD1. The CDR3 is 12 residues long. CDR1 is MNHEY and CDR2 is SVGAGI in the germline V gene. The J segment lost 4 bases and the V segment lost 7 bases, leaving 2 bases of the junction unmatched. The CDR3: CASTGGAYGYTF. The CDR3 DNA reads TGTGCCAGCACAGGGGGCGCCTATGGCTACACCTTC.

The V call is TRBV28, the J call TRBJ2-4; a weak D match, TRBD1 (6 bases). This CDR3 contains 14 residues. Trimming took 2 bases from V and 3 from J, leaving 8 bases between them. The germline V gene encodes CDR1 MDHEN and CDR2 SYDVKM. The CDR3 region has the DNA TGTGCCAGCAGTTTAAGGACAGACAAAAACATTCAGTACTTC. This translates into CASSLRTDKNIQYF. The full variable domain, completed using reference TRBV28 and TRBJ2-4, is DVKVTQSSRYLVKRTGEKVFLECVQDMDHENMFWYRQDPGLGLRLIYFSYDVKMKEKGDIPEGYSVSREKKERFSLILESASTNQTSMYLCASSLRTDKNIQYFGAGTRLSVL.

This clone came up once. The chain has TRBV28 and TRBJ2-1; the match to TRBD2 covers 10 bases. Germline assignment: CDR1 MDHEN and CDR2 SYDVKM. There are 14 residues in the CDR3. V dropped 5 bases and J dropped 9; count of bases not matched to a gene: 7. This CDR3 reads CASSPLAGVGEQFF. DNA of the CDR3: TGTGCCAGCAGTCCCCTAGCGGGAGTTGGTGAGCAGTTCTTC.

The V and J genes are TRBV21-1 and TRBJ2-1; TRBD1 is the table's D call, not checked against the DNA. TRBV21-1 is a recognized pseudogene. The CDR3 runs to 18 residues. The CDR3 protein is CASSKVGGQGSSYNEQFF. For the CDR3, the DNA is TGTGCCAGCAGCAAAGTGGGGGGACAGGGGAGCTCCTACAATGAGCAGTTCTTC.

This chain uses TRBV9 with TRBJ1-2; maybe TRBD1 (6 bases). V was shortened by 2 bases and J by 8 bases, with 25 bases between the two germline ends. The CDR3 is 17 amino acids. Germline assignment: CDR1 SGDLS and CDR2 YYNGEE. The CDR3 reads CASSVSYWGGPPEGYTF. The CDR3 bases are TGTGCCAGCAGCGTCTCCTACTGGGGGGGCCCTCCGGAGGGCTACACCTTC.

This chain links TRBV28 with TRBJ1-5, with D unclear. The CDR3 is 13 residues long. CDR1 is MDHEN and CDR2 is SYDVKM in the germline V gene. Between the trimmed V and J ends, which lost 3 bases and 6 bases, there was a span of 9 bases. The CDR3 spells CASSFDLAQPQHF. CDR3 nucleotide sequence: TGTGCCAGCAGTTTCGACTTGGCTCAGCCCCAGCATTTT.

V gene TRBV2 combines with J gene TRBJ1-5; no definite D call. This CDR3 contains 15 residues. V dropped 6 bases and J dropped 7 bases, with 19 bases sitting between them. The germline CDR1 and CDR2 sequences are SNHLY and FYNNEI. The CDR3 bases are TGTGCCAGCAGCTTCACGGGGAGGGAGAGGCAGCCCCAGCATTTT. As protein: CASSFTGRERQPQHF.

This sequence joins TRBV5-1 and TRBJ2-3; tentative D call: TRBD1 (5 bases). V was pared by 4 bases and J by 0 bases, with 12 bases between. The CDR3 is 15 residues long. The germline V gene encodes CDR1 SGHRS and CDR2 YFSETQ. The CDR3 DNA follows: TGCGCCAGCAGCACCCCCGACAGAAGCACAGATACGCAGTATTTT. Residues: CASSTPDRSTDTQYF. Filled out from reference TRBV5-1 and TRBJ2-3, the complete variable domain reads KAGVTQTPRYLIKTRGQQVTLSCSPISGHRSVSWYQQTPGQGLQFLFEYFSETQRNKGNFPGRFSGRQFSNSRSEMNVSTLELGDSALYLCASSTPDRSTDTQYFGPGTRLTVL.

This rearrangement joins TRBV7-2 to TRBJ1-6, with D possibly matching TRBD1 (5 bases). CDR1 is SGHTA and CDR2 is FQGNSA in the germline V gene. The CDR3 totals 13 residues. The ends were cut back, 3 bases at V and 6 bases at J, with 6 bases in the middle. The CDR3 DNA is TGTGCCAGCAGCTTTGGGGGTAATTCACCCCTCCACTTT. Translation: CASSFGGNSPLHF. The variable domain in full, with the rest retrieved from reference TRBV7-2 and TRBJ1-6, is GAGVSQSPSNKVTEKGKDVELRCDPISGHTALYWYRQSLGQGLEFLIYFQGNSAPDKSGLPSDRFSAERTGGSVSTLTIQRTQQEDSAVYLCASSFGGNSPLHFGNGTRLTVT.